These T cell receptor beta chains were read from a single sample in a study of cytomegalovirus exposure and HLA in healthy donors. The assay was immunoSEQ multiplex PCR, and TCRdb's table has in-frame clones only and misses some. The table shows some 240,000 clones, with around 90% occurring only once. The sample comprised PBMCs. The receptors here all came from a girl aged 2-10 years in good health and CMV-seronegative. The CDR3 runs from the conserved cysteine through the conserved F or W. Clone size is given for some rows only: seen once, a few or many times, or a class if the clone is expanded.

abundance,len,v_gene,CDR3aa
NA,13,TRBV6-5,CAAMGTSHNEQFF
NA,15,TRBV6-5,CASSTPGQGSYEQYF
NA,14,TRBV6-5,CASSAGGGGTEAFF
NA,13,TRBV6-1,CASKLNREGAQHF
NA,17,TRBV13,CASSPTSGGGFTDTQYF
few,15,TRBV6-5,CASRLHGQGTTEAFF
NA,14,TRBV19,CASSQNRNTGELFF
NA,14,TRBV5-6,CASSSRGPGYGYTF
NA,12,TRBV7-9,CASSLSTAGAFF
NA,10,TRBV12-5,CATPRSTQYF
NA,15,TRBV6-4,CASSSLAGGTDTQYF
NA,12,TRBV6-5,CATGRAGYEQYF
NA,13,TRBV27,CASSLGRGYEQYF
NA,15,TRBV5-1,CASSTGLAGVYEQYF
NA,19,TRBV4-2,CASSQDRGLAGTSYNEQFF
NA,12,TRBV25-1,CASSGWSYGYTF
NA,13,TRBV27,CASRHVGGDEQYF
NA,15,TRBV15,CATSRDRGTGQPQHF
NA,14,TRBV28,CASRVAIANTEAFF
NA,13,TRBV10-1,CASSEGTGQPQHF
NA,17,TRBV9,CASSVDPDGAILEEQYF
NA,16,TRBV5-1,CASSWEGLIAGNIQYF
few,14,TRBV5-1,CASSPDRGNEKLFF
NA,13,TRBV6-5,CASSPRGGAEAFF
NA,14,TRBV4-1,CASSQIGGNTEAFF
NA,17,TRBV6-1,CASSERGGSFSNQPQHF
NA,15,TRBV28,CASSRTWTASYEQYF